The clone carrying this T cell receptor (beta chain) was counted between two and nine times. From germline, CDR1 is SGHRS and CDR2 YFSETQ. This CDR3 contains 15 residues. The J segment lost 4 bases and the V segment lost 1 base, leaving 4 bases of the junction unmatched. The entry originates in a study of cytomegalovirus exposure and HLA in healthy donors. PCR involved 60 Vbeta and 13 Jbeta primers. The assay was immunoSEQ multiplex PCR, and TCRdb's table has in-frame clones only and misses some. Seen here are around 120,000 clones, about four fifths observed once, and the top ten hold 1.5% to 2%. The TCR comes from a young woman in good health and CMV-seronegative. Source material: PBMCs. The J gene is TRBJ2-2, the V gene TRBV5-1; TRBD1 aligns across 7 bases. The CDR3 spells CASSLTGDPTGELFF. As DNA, the CDR3 is TGCGCCAGCAGCTTGACAGGGGACCCCACCGGGGAGCTGTTTTTT.